One TCR beta chain is described in this entry. Its antigen is unidentified. This record belongs to a study of T cell responses to AZD1222 COVID-19 vaccine. Study in general: Analysis merged second doses at about 4 or about 12 weeks.

Study-level points and caveats: Spike as a whole was targeted by vaccine-associated CD4 TCRs, dominant at 160-218 and 743-854.

Only in-frame clones appear in the TCRdb table, and some are missing; sequencing was by immunoSEQ multiplex PCR. The data show about 83,000 clones, about 84% seen once. CDR1 is SGHNT, CDR2 YYREEE, per germline (reference sequence). The length of the CDR3 is 16 residues. The junction had 5 bases not matched to a gene; V was cut back by 0 bases and J by 4 bases. This clonotype was obtained from an adult in good health. Sequenced here: peripheral blood, sampled on day 0 of AZD1222 vaccination. The gene calls are TRBV5-4 and TRBJ2-1; 9 bases are a match to TRBD2. The CDR3 DNA is TGTGCCAGCAGCTTGGCGGCGGGAGGGATTTACAATGAGCAGTTCTTC. Protein sequence: CASSLAAGGIYNEQFF.